This record concerns one T cell receptor (beta chain) sequence. Its antigen remains unidentified. These data belong to a study of cytomegalovirus exposure and HLA in healthy donors. Study information: From donors who were HLA-typed, an early data release held 80 million or so unique TCRs. Caucasian-associated ancestry cluster membership applied to around 80% of about 370 genotyped donors. Findings and caveats of the study: In an earlier analysis, in 540 or so donors, most V segments appeared productive either ~87% or ~30% of the time. What a later analysis showed was that several of the most significant clusters appeared linked to common viral pathogens.

The PCR used 60 Vbeta and 13 Jbeta primers. TCRdb keeps only in-frame clones here, not all; method: immunoSEQ multiplex PCR. The sample has 120,000 or so clones, over 60% seen once. The sample taken for sequencing was PBMCs. This TCR was sampled from a female donor in good health and CMV-seronegative.

CDR3 DNA sequence: TGCGCCAGCAGCGGCGGGGGGGCGACACAGAGCACAGATACGCAGTATTTT. Protein product: CASSGGGATQSTDTQYF. This chain joins TRBV5-1 and TRBJ2-3, with 9 bases aligning to TRBD2. This CDR3 has 17 amino acids. Germline values: CDR1 SGHRS, CDR2 YFSETQ. With V trimmed by 4 bases and J by 0 bases, 9 bases remained unmatched.